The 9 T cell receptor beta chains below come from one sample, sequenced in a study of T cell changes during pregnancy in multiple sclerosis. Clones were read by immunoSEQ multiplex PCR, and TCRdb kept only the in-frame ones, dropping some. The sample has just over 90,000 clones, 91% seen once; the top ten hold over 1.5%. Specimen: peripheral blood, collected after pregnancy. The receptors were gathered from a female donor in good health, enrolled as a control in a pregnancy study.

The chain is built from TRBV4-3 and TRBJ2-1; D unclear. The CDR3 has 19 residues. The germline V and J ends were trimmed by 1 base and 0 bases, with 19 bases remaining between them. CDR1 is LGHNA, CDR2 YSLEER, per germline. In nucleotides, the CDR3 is TGCGCCAGCAGCCAAGCGCGACTCCAACAAACCTCCTCCTACAATGAGCAGTTCTTC. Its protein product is CASSQARLQQTSSYNEQFF.

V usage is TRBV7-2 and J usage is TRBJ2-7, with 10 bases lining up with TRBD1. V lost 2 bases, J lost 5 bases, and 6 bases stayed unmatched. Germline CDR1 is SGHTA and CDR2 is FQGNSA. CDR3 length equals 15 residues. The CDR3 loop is CASSLTRDRGNEQYF. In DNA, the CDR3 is TGTGCCAGCAGCTTAACGCGGGACAGGGGCAACGAGCAGTACTTC.

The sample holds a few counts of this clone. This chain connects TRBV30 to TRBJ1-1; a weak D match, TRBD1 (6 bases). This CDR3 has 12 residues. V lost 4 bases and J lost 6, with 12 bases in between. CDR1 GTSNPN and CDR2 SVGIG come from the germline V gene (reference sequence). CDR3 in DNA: TGTGCCTGGACGGGGGGGCCGGCTGAAGCTTTCTTT. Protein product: CAWTGGPAEAFF. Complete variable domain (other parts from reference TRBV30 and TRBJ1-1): SQTIHQWPATLVQPVGSPLSLECTVEGTSNPNLYWYRQAAGRGLQLLFYSVGIGQISSEVPQNLSASRPQDRQFILSSKKLLLSDSGFYLCAWTGGPAEAFFGQGTRLTVV.

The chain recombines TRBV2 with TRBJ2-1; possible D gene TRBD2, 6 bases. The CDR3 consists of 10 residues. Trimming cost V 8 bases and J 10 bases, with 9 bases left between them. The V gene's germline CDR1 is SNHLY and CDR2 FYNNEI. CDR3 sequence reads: CASGEEEQFF. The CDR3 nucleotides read TGTGCCAGCGGGGAGGAGGAGCAGTTCTTC.

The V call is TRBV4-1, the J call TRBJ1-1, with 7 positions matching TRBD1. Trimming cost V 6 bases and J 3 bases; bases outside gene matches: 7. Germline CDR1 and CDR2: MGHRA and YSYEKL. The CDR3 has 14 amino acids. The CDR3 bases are TGCGCCAGCAGTCAGACAGGGTACGACACTGAAGCTTTCTTT. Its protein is CASSQTGYDTEAFF.

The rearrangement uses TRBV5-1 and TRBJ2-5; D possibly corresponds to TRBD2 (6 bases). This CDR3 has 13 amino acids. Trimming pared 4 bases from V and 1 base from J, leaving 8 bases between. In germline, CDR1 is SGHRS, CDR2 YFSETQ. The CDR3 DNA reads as TGCGCCAGCAGCATTAGCGGCCAAGAGACCCAGTACTTC. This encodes CASSISGQETQYF.

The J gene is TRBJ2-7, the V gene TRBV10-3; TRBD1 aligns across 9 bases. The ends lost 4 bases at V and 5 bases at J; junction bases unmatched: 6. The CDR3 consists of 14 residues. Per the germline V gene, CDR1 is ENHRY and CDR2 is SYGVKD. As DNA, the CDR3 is TGTGCCATCAGTGGGGGGACAGGGCTTGACGAGCAGTACTTC. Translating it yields CAISGGTGLDEQYF.

The CDR3 sequence: CAIMRQGLNNEQFF. The CDR3, as DNA: TGTGCCATCATGAGACAGGGCCTTAACAATGAGCAGTTCTTC. This chain links TRBV28 with TRBJ2-1, with 7 bases lining up with TRBD1. Germline values: CDR1 MDHEN, CDR2 SYDVKM. The V gene end was trimmed by 10 bases and the J gene end by 5 bases; junction bases not matched to a gene: 11. The CDR3 is 14 amino acids.

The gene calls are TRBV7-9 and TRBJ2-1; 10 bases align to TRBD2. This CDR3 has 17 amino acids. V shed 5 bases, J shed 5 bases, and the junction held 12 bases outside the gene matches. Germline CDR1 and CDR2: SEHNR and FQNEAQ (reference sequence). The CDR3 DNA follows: TGTGCCAGCAGCCCAGAAACTAGCGGGGCGTTACACAATGAGCAGTTCTTC. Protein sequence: CASSPETSGALHNEQFF.